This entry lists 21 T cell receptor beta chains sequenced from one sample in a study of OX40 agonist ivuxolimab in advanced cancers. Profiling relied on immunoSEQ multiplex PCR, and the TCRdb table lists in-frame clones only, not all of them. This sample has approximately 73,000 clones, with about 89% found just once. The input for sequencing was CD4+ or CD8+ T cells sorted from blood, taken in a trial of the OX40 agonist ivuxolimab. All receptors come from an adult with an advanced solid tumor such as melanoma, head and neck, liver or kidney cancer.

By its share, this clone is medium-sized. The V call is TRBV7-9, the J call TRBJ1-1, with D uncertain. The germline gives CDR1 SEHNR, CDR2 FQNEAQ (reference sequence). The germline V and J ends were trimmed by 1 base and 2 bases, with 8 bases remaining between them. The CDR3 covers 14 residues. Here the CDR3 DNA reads TGTGCCAGCAGCTTAGACGGAATTAACACTGAAGCTTTCTTT. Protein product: CASSLDGINTEAFF.

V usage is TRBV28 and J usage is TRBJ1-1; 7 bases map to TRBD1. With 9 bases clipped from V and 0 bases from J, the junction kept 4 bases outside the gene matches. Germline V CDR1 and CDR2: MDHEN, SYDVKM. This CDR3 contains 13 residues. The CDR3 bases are TGTGCCAGTATGGGACAGCTGAACACTGAAGCTTTCTTT. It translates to CASMGQLNTEAFF.

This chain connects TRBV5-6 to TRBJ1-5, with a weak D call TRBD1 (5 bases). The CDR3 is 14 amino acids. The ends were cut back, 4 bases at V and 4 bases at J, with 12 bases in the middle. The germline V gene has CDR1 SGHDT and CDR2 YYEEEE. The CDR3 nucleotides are TGTGCCAGCAGCCGAGGGGACGGGAATCAGCCCCAGCATTTT. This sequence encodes CASSRGDGNQPQHF.

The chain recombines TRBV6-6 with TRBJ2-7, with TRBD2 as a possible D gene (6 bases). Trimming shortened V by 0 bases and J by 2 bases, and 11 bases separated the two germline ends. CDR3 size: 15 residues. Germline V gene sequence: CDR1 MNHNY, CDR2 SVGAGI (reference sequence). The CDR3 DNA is TGTGCCAGCAGTTACTCTCCGGGACTCACCTACGAGCAGTACTTC. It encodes CASSYSPGLTYEQYF.

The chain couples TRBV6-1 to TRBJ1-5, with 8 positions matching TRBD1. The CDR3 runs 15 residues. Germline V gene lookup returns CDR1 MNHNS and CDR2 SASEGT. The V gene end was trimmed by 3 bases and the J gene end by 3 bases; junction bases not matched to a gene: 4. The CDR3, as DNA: TGTGCCAGCAGTGAGAGGGGACAGGACAATCAGCCCCAGCATTTT. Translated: CASSERGQDNQPQHF.

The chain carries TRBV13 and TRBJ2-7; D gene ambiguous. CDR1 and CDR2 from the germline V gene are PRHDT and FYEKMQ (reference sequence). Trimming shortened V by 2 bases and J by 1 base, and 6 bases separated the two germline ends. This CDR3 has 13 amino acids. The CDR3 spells CASSLTSSYEQYF. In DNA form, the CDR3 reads TGTGCCAGCAGCTTAACATCTTCCTACGAGCAGTACTTC. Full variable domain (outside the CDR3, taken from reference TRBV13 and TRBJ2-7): AAGVIQSPRHLIKEKRETATLKCYPIPRHDTVYWYQQGPGQDPQFLISFYEKMQSDKGSIPDRFSAQQFSDYHSELNMSSLELGDSALYFCASSLTSSYEQYFGPGTRLTVT.

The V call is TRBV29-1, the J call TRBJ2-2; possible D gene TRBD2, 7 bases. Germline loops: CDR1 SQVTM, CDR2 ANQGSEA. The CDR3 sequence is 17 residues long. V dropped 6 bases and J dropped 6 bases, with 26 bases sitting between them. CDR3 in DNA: TGCAGCGTGAGGGGGGGAAAGGGAGCGGGTAATGCCGGGGAGCTGTTTTTT. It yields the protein CSVRGGKGAGNAGELFF.

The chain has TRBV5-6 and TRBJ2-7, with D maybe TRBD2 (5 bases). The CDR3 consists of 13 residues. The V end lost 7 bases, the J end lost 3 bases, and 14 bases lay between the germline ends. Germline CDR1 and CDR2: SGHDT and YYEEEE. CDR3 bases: TGTGCCAGCGGAGGACGAACAGACTACGAGCAGTACTTC. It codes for CASGGRTDYEQYF. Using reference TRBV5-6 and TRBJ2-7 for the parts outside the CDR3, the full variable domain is DAGVTQSPTHLIKTRGQQVTLRCSPKSGHDTVSWYQQALGQGPQFIFQYYEEEERQRGNFPDRFSGHQFPNYSSELNVNALLLGDSALYLCASGGRTDYEQYFGPGTRLTVT.

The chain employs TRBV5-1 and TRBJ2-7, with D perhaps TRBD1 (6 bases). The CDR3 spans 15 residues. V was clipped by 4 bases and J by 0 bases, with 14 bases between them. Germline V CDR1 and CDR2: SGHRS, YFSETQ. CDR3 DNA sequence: TGCGCCAGCAGCCTGGACAGCCTGAGCTCCTACGAGCAGTACTTC. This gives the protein CASSLDSLSSYEQYF.

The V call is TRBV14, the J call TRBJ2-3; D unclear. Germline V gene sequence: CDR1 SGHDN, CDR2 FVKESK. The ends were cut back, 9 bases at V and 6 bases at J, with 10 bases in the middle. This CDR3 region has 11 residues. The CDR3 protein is CASGGPDTQYF. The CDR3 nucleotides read TGTGCCAGTGGCGGTCCTGATACGCAGTATTTT.

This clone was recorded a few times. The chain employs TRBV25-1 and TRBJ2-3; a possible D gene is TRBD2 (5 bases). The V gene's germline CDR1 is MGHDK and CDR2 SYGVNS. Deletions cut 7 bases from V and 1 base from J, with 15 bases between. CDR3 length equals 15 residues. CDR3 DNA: TGTGCCAGCACCCCGGGCGGTAGCGGCACAGATACGCAGTATTTT. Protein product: CASTPGGSGTDTQYF.

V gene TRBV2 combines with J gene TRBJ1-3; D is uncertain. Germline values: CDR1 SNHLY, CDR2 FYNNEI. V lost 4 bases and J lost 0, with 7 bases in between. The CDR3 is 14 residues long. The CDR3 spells CASSGTISGNTIYF. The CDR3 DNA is TGTGCCAGCAGTGGGACTATCTCTGGAAACACCATATATTTT.

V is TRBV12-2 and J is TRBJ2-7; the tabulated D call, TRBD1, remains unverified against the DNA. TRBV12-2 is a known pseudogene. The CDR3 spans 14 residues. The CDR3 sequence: CASRFPGPLYEQYF. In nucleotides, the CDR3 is TGTGCAAGTCGCTTCCCAGGTCCTCTCTACGAGCAGTACTTC.

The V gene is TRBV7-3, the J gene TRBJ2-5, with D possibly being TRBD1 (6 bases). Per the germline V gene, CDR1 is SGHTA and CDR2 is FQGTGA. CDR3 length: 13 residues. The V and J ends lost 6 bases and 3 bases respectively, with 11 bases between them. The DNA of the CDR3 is TGTGCCAGCAGTCGAGGGGGTGAAGAGACCCAGTACTTC. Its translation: CASSRGGEETQYF.

The CDR3 loop is CASSSYDNNEKLFF. CDR3 DNA sequence: TGTGCCAGCAGCTCTTACGACAATAATGAAAAACTGTTTTTT. The genes are TRBV5-6 and TRBJ1-4; no firm D call. The germline CDR1 and CDR2 sequences are SGHDT and YYEEEE. This CDR3 is 14 amino acids long. Deletions cut 3 bases from V and 4 bases from J, with 10 bases between.

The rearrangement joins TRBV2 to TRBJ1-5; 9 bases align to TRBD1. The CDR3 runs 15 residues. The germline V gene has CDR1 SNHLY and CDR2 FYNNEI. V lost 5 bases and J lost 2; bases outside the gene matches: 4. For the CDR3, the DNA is TGTGCCAGCAGTAAGGACAGGGGCGGCAATCAGCCCCAGCATTTT. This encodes CASSKDRGGNQPQHF. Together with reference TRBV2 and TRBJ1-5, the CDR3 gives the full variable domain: EPEVTQTPSHQVTQMGQEVILRCVPISNHLYFYWYRQILGQKVEFLVSFYNNEISEKSEIFDDQFSVERPDGSNFTLKIRSTKLEDSAMYFCASSKDRGGNQPQHFGDGTRLSIL.

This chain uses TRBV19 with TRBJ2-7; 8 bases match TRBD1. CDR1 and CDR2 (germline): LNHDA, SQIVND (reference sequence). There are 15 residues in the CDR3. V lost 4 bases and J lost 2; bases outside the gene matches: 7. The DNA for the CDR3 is TGTGCCAGTAGTACCTTTTGGACAGGGCCCTACGAGCAGTACTTC. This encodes CASSTFWTGPYEQYF.

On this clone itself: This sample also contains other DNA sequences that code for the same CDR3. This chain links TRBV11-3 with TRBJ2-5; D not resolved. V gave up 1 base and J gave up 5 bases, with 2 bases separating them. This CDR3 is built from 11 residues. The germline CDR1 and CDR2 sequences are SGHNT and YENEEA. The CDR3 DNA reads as TGTGCCAGCAGCTTAGGTGAGACCCAGTACTTC. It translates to CASSLGETQYF.

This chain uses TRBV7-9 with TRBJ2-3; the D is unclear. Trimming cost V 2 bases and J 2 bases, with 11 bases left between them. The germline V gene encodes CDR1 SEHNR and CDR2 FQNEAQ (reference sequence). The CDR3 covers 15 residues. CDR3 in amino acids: CASSLRADHTDTQYF. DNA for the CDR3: TGTGCCAGCAGCTTAAGGGCAGACCACACAGATACGCAGTATTTT.

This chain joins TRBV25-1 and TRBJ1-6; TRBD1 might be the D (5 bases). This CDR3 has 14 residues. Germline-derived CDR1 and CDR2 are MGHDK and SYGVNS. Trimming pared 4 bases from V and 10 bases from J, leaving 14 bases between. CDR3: CASSGGGGQSPLHF. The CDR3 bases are TGTGCCAGCAGTGGCGGGGGAGGCCAATCACCCCTCCACTTT.

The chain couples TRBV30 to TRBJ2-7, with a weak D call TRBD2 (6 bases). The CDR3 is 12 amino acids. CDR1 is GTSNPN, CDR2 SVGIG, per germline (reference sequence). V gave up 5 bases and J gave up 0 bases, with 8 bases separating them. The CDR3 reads CAWRESSYEQYF. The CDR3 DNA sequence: TGTGCCTGGCGGGAGTCCTCCTACGAGCAGTACTTC.